The 29 T cell receptor beta chains in this list originate from one sample, sequenced in a study of CD8 T cells in ankylosing spondylitis. Overall study findings and caveats: Seemingly characteristic of ankylosing spondylitis blood was a TCR beta motif consisting of under ten highly homologous variants.

TCRdb independently ran MiXCR on the 5' RACE reads; one entry per CDR3 protein. The sample shows over 450,000 distinct CDR3 sequences, roughly 13% of them seen only once. Their target antigens are unknown. Sequences were obtained from blood, either unsorted or a sorted T cell fraction (not recorded which). The receptors originated from a male donor with ankylosing spondylitis.

This clonotype was observed a few times. The chain recombines TRBV29-1 with TRBJ1-1, with D tentatively TRBD1 (6 bases). CDR3 length equals 17 residues. CDR1 and CDR2 (germline): SQVTM, ANQGSEA. V was cut by 7 bases and J by 4 bases, with 28 bases left in between. The CDR3 sequence is CSAKVGLTEGVGTEAFF. In DNA form, the CDR3 reads TGCAGCGCCAAGGTAGGCCTAACGGAGGGGGTCGGCACTGAAGCTTTCTTT.

This clonotype was observed at least ten times. The chain joins TRBV24-1 to TRBJ2-1, with D perhaps TRBD1 (6 bases). The CDR3 runs 13 residues. V shed 9 bases and J shed 2 bases, with 10 bases lying between them. The V gene's germline CDR1 is KGHDR and CDR2 SFDVKD. CDR3 sequence (DNA): TGTGCCACCCAGGACAGTACCTACAATGAGCAGTTCTTC. It yields the protein CATQDSTYNEQFF.

Only a few counts were recorded for this clonotype. The chain recombines TRBV20-1 with TRBJ2-5; D perhaps matches TRBD2 (5 bases). V lost 3 bases and J lost 5, with 16 bases in between. The CDR3 is 14 amino acids. In germline, CDR1 is DFQATT, CDR2 SNEGSKA (reference sequence). CDR3 sequence (DNA): TGCAGTGCTAGGTCGAGCGGCCTAAGGGAGACCCAGTACTTC. This translates into CSARSSGLRETQYF.

This clonotype was seen only a few times. The chain joins TRBV14 to TRBJ1-3; 8 nucleotides align to TRBD1. Trimming cost V 3 bases and J 2 bases; bases outside gene matches: 12. The CDR3 loop spans 18 amino acids. The germline CDR1 and CDR2 sequences are SGHDN and FVKESK. The DNA for the CDR3 is TGTGCCAGCAGCCAGAGGGACAGGACTTTTGGGACTGGAAACACCATATATTTT. This encodes CASSQRDRTFGTGNTIYF.

CDR3 nucleotides: TGCAGTGCTACTTTAGCGGGAGCAAGCGAGCAGTACGTC. The encoded protein is CSATLAGASEQYV. The chain has TRBV20-1 and TRBJ2-7; 9 bases are a match to TRBD2. CDR1 is DFQATT and CDR2 is SNEGSKA in the germline V gene (reference sequence). The CDR3 is 13 residues long. J was trimmed by 6 bases and V by 4 bases; bases with no gene match: 7.

This clonotype occurred a few times. This chain uses TRBV2 with TRBJ2-1; unclear D gene. The CDR3 is made up of 12 amino acids. The germline V gene has CDR1 SNHLY and CDR2 FYNNEI. V lost 8 bases to trimming and J lost 4 bases, with 9 bases between them. In DNA, the CDR3 is TGTGCCAGCGGTTTCACGTACAATGAGCAGTTCTTC. Translating gives CASGFTYNEQFF.

CDR3 sequence (DNA): TGTGCCAGCAGTGAATCTGGGACTAGCGGGGTTATTAAGTTCTTC. Its protein product is CASSESGTSGVIKFF. This sequence joins TRBV25-1 and TRBJ2-1; 13 nucleotides align to TRBD2. There are 15 residues in the CDR3. Germline CDR1 reads MGHDK; CDR2 reads SYGVNS. Trimming took 1 base from V and 14 from J; bases not matched to a gene: 8.

V gene TRBV7-2 combines with J gene TRBJ1-2; possibly TRBD1 for D (6 bases). Trimming took 1 base from V and 4 from J, leaving 13 bases between them. Germline V gene lookup returns CDR1 SGHTA and CDR2 FQGNSA. The CDR3 has 15 residues. CDR3 bases: TGTGCCAGCAGCTTAGTGGGGGGCTCAAGCTATGGCTACACCTTC. Translated, it gives CASSLVGGSSYGYTF.

This clonotype was counted a few times. The chain recombines TRBV27 with TRBJ1-5; 8 nucleotides align to TRBD1. Germline V gene data show CDR1 as MNHEY and CDR2 as SMNVEV (reference sequence). The CDR3 has 17 residues. The trim removed 5 bases at V and 0 bases at J, leaving 9 bases unmatched. The CDR3 protein is CASSRGDRFISNQPQHF. CDR3 in DNA: TGTGCCAGCAGTAGGGGGGACAGGTTTATTAGCAATCAGCCCCAGCATTTT.

This clonotype was observed many times. CDR3 region: CASRGSILLEKLFF. The DNA of the CDR3 is TGTGCCAGCAGAGGTTCCATTCTGCTTGAAAAACTGTTTTTT. The genes are TRBV2 and TRBJ1-4; no clear D gene. Trimming took 6 bases from V and 7 from J, leaving 15 bases between them. CDR3 length: 14 amino acids. Germline CDR1 is SNHLY and CDR2 is FYNNEI.

The chain joins TRBV29-1 to TRBJ1-2; tentatively, D is TRBD1 (5 bases). The CDR3 runs 11 residues. Per germline, CDR1 SQVTM and CDR2 ANQGSEA. The V end was cut by 1 base, the J end by 7 bases, with 7 bases between. The CDR3 sequence is CSVEAGTGYTF. DNA for the CDR3: TGCAGCGTTGAAGCAGGGACTGGCTACACCTTC.

This chain uses TRBV29-1 with TRBJ2-5; possible D gene TRBD1, 5 bases. Germline CDR1 is SQVTM and CDR2 is ANQGSEA. The V end lost 7 bases, the J end lost 5 bases, and 17 bases lay between the germline ends. CDR3 size: 13 residues. In DNA, the CDR3 is TGCAGCGCCGTCGATCCAGGGTGGGAGACCCAGTACTTC. Protein: CSAVDPGWETQYF.

The chain joins TRBV5-1 to TRBJ2-7; 14 bases align to TRBD2. V was pared by 4 bases and J by 0 bases, with 6 bases of the junction left unmatched. Germline values: CDR1 SGHRS, CDR2 YFSETQ. The CDR3 runs 17 residues. CDR3 residues: CASSRGLAGGSSYEQYF. The CDR3 nucleotides are TGCGCCAGCAGCCGCGGACTAGCGGGAGGAAGCTCCTACGAGCAGTACTTC.

This clonotype was seen a handful of times. The chain combines TRBV12-3 or TRBV12-4 with TRBJ2-3; TRBD2 aligns across 10 bases. This CDR3 is 18 amino acids long. Trimming removed 1 base from V and 4 bases from J; junction bases left unmatched: 11. CDR3 in amino acids: CASSLVLASGSRADTQYF. Written as DNA, the CDR3 is TGTGCCAGCAGTTTAGTGTTGGCTAGCGGGAGTAGGGCAGATACGCAGTATTTT.

This chain links TRBV29-1 with TRBJ1-2, with a weak D call TRBD1 (6 bases). Germline V gene lookup returns CDR1 SQVTM and CDR2 ANQGSEA. This CDR3 has 15 amino acids. Trimming took off 6 bases at V and 0 bases at J, with 17 bases between the two ends. CDR3 nucleotides: TGCAGCGTCGGGACATTCTTGGAGGCTAACTATGGCTACACCTTC. Protein sequence: CSVGTFLEANYGYTF. Using reference TRBV29-1 and TRBJ1-2 for the parts outside the CDR3, the full variable domain is SAVISQKPSRDICQRGTSLTIQCQVDSQVTMMFWYRQQPGQSLTLIATANQGSEATYESGFVIDKFPISRPNLTFSTLTVSNMSPEDSSIYLCSVGTFLEANYGYTFGSGTRLTVV.

This clonotype turned up a few times. The chain is built from TRBV24-1 and TRBJ2-1; D gene ambiguous. This CDR3 region has 17 residues. Germline V CDR1 and CDR2: KGHDR, SFDVKD. Trimming left V 6 bases short and J 4 bases short, with 21 bases between. This CDR3 is CATSSHDGLERYNEQFF. CDR3 nucleotide sequence: TGTGCCACCAGTTCCCATGATGGGCTGGAAAGGTACAATGAGCAGTTCTTC.

This clonotype was counted between two and nine times. The V and J genes are TRBV24-1 and TRBJ2-1; D remains unclear. The V gene's germline CDR1 is KGHDR and CDR2 SFDVKD. The CDR3 has 15 residues. Between the trimmed V and J ends, which lost 7 bases and 2 bases, there was a span of 14 bases. CDR3 sequence (DNA): TGTGCCACCAGCGCCCAGGCAGAGCCCTACAATGAGCAGTTCTTC. This codes for CATSAQAEPYNEQFF.

This clonotype has a handful of counts. This chain joins TRBV7-2 and TRBJ2-1, with D possibly matching TRBD2 (7 bases). The germline V gene encodes CDR1 SGHTA and CDR2 FQGNSA. Trimming shortened V by 5 bases and J by 5 bases, and 13 bases separated the two germline ends. This CDR3 has 14 residues. CDR3 bases: TGTGCCAGCAGCCAAATGGGGGGGCACAATGAGCAGTTCTTC. Its protein is CASSQMGGHNEQFF.

The rearrangement joins TRBV20-1 to TRBJ1-6, with D possibly TRBD1 on 5 matching bases. Trimming shortened V by 0 bases and J by 8 bases, and 14 bases separated the two germline ends. CDR1 is DFQATT and CDR2 is SNEGSKA in the germline V gene (reference sequence). The CDR3 consists of 15 residues. In DNA form, the CDR3 reads TGCAGTGCTAGAGATCCCGGGACTCGGGATTCACCCCTCCACTTT. This translates into CSARDPGTRDSPLHF.

Only a few counts were recorded for this clonotype. This sequence joins TRBV3-1 and TRBJ2-1; 8 nucleotides agree with TRBD2. The V gene end was trimmed by 2 bases and the J gene end by 8 bases; junction bases not matched to a gene: 11. There are 16 residues in the CDR3. Looked up from germline, CDR1 is LGHDT and CDR2 is YNNKEL (reference sequence). The DNA of the CDR3 is TGTGCCAGCAGCCAACGGACTAGCCGGCGCCACGATGAGCAGTTCTTC. Residues: CASSQRTSRRHDEQFF.

This clonotype was counted many times. The V and J genes are TRBV5-5 and TRBJ2-1; D gene uncertain. V dropped 3 bases and J dropped 0 bases, with 7 bases sitting between them. The germline V gene has CDR1 SGHKS and CDR2 YYEKEE (reference sequence). There are 14 residues in the CDR3. The CDR3 region is CASSSTPSYNEQFF. DNA of the CDR3: TGTGCCAGCAGCTCTACCCCCTCCTACAATGAGCAGTTCTTC.

This clonotype was recorded a few times. The chain employs TRBV20-1 and TRBJ1-1, with a possible D match to TRBD1 (5 bases). Germline CDR1 and CDR2: DFQATT and SNEGSKA (reference sequence). The CDR3 has 13 residues. Trimming pared 6 bases from V and 4 bases from J, leaving 15 bases between. CDR3 residues: CSARGGGITEAFF. As DNA, the CDR3 is TGCAGTGCCCGGGGGGGGGGAATCACTGAAGCTTTCTTT.

The V gene is TRBV4-1, the J gene TRBJ2-3; TRBD2 matches 9 bases. Germline-derived CDR1 and CDR2 are MGHRA and YSYEKL. This CDR3 has 18 residues. V was pared by 3 bases and J by 2 bases, with 12 bases of the junction left unmatched. The CDR3 nucleotides read TGCGCCAGCAGCCAGCTAGGGACAGCTAGCGGGAACACAGATACGCAGTATTTT. This gives the protein CASSQLGTASGNTDTQYF.

In this sample, this clonotype turned up a few times. The V call is TRBV6-1, the J call TRBJ1-5, with D perhaps TRBD1 (6 bases). Trimming removed 2 bases from V and 2 bases from J, with 16 bases in between. This CDR3 region has 17 residues. Germline lookup yields CDR1 MNHNS and CDR2 SASEGT. CDR3 residues: CASSERTVLEGNQPQHF. The CDR3 nucleotides read TGTGCCAGCAGTGAACGGACAGTTTTGGAAGGCAATCAGCCCCAGCATTTT.

This clonotype was detected a few times. The J gene is TRBJ2-5, the V gene TRBV12-3 or TRBV12-4, with D unclear. V was trimmed by 10 bases and J by 5 bases, leaving 17 bases between them. The CDR3 covers 13 residues. The CDR3 protein is CAITTGYRETQYF. The CDR3 DNA follows: TGTGCCATCACAACGGGCTATCGGGAGACCCAGTACTTC.

V is TRBV7-9 and J is TRBJ2-1; the match to TRBD1 covers 8 bases. Germline trimming cut 0 bases from V and 0 bases from J; bases unmatched to any gene: 4. The CDR3 runs to 17 residues. From germline, CDR1 is SEHNR and CDR2 FQNEAQ (reference sequence). In DNA, the CDR3 is TGTGCCAGCAGCTTAGCACGACAGGGGCCCTCCTACAATGAGCAGTTCTTC. Translating it yields CASSLARQGPSYNEQFF.

There are a few counts of this clonotype. This chain joins TRBV24-1 and TRBJ2-5; TRBD1 aligns across 8 bases. Germline trimming cut 3 bases from V and 5 bases from J; bases unmatched to any gene: 10. CDR1 and CDR2 from the germline V gene are KGHDR and SFDVKD. The CDR3 runs to 16 residues. The CDR3 DNA is TGTGCCACCAGTGATCGTAAACAGGGGGAAACGGAGACCCAGTACTTC. This codes for CATSDRKQGETETQYF.

This clonotype turned up a few times. The rearrangement uses TRBV11-2 and TRBJ2-4; D gene uncertain. The CDR3 length is 13 residues. Trimming left V 3 bases short and J 9 bases short, with 12 bases between. Germline V CDR1 and CDR2: SGHAT, FQNNGV. The CDR3 loop reads CASSLVGSGIQYF. The CDR3 DNA follows: TGTGCCAGCAGCTTGGTCGGGTCGGGCATTCAGTACTTC.

This chain links TRBV12-3 or TRBV12-4 with TRBJ1-2; D is unclear. Between the trimmed V and J ends, which lost 2 bases and 8 bases, there was a span of 12 bases. CDR3 length equals 13 residues. CDR3: CASSLPLLLGYTF. In DNA form, the CDR3 reads TGTGCCAGCAGTTTACCTCTCTTGCTCGGCTACACCTTC.